Listed below are T cell receptor beta chains from one sample, sequenced in a study of post-analysis software for immune sequencing data. Each CDR3 protein is one row after TCRdb ran MiXCR on the PCR reads. The sample has fewer than 850,000 distinct CDR3 sequences; 25% to 30% are singletons. The sample was blood. The receptors were sampled from a girl aged 5 to 17 with multiple sclerosis. Both conserved end residues are part of each CDR3.

>TRBV12-3/TRBV12-4
CASSPRGGEGEKLFF
>TRBV7-9
CASSQTGGRTDTQYF
>TRBV20-1
CSAKGANYGYTF
>TRBV20-1
CSARVRGRAYYEQYF
>TRBV5-1
CASSIQETQYF
>TRBV28
CASSPPYTGELFF
>TRBV5-1
CASSQSRDSYNEQFF
>TRBV7-8
CASSLVHYANTEAFF
>TRBV3-1
CASSQGRAENYGYTF
>TRBV20-1
CSARGEAGGIGTGELFF